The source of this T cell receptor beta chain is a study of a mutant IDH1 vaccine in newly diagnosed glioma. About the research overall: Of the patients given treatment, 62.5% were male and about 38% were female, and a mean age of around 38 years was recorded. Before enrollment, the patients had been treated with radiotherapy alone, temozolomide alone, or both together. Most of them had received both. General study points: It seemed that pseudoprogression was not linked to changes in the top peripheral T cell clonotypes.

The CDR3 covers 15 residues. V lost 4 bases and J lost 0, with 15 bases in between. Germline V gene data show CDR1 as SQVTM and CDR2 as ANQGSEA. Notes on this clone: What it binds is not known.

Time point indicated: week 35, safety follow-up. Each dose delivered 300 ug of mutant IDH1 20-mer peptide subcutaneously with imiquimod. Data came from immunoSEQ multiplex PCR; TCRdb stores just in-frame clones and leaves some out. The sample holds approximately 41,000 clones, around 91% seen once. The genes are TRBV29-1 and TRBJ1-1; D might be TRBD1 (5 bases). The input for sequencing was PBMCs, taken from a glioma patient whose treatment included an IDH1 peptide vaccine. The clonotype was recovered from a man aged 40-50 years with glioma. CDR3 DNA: TGCAGCGTTGGGGAACCGACAGTGATGAACACTGAAGCTTTCTTT. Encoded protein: CSVGEPTVMNTEAFF. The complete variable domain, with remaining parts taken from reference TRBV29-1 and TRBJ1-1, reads SAVISQKPSRDICQRGTSLTIQCQVDSQVTMMFWYRQQPGQSLTLIATANQGSEATYESGFVIDKFPISRPNLTFSTLTVSNMSPEDSSIYLCSVGEPTVMNTEAFFGQGTRLTVV.